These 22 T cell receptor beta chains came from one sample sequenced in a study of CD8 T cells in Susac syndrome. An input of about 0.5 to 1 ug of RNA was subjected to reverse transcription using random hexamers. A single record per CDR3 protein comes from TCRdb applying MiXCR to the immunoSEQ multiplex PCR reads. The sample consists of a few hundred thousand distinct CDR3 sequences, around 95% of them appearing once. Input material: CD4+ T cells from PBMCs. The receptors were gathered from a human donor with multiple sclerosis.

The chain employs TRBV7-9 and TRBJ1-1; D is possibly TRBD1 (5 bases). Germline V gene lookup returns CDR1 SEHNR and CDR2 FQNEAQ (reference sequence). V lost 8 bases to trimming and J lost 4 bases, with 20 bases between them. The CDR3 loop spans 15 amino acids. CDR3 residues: CASDELGGVGTEAFF. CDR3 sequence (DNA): TGTGCCAGCGATGAACTAGGAGGGGTGGGCACTGAAGCTTTCTTT.

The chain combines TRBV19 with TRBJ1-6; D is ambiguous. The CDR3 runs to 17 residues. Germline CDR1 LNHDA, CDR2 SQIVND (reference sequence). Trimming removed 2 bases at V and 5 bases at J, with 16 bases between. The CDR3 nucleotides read TGTGCCAGTAGTATAAGCCCGGGGAAGAGAGATAATTCACCCCTCCACTTT. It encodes CASSISPGKRDNSPLHF. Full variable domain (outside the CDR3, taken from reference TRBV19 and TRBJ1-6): DGGITQSPKYLFRKEGQNVTLSCEQNLNHDAMYWYRQDPGQGLRLIYYSQIVNDFQKGDIAEGYSVSREKKESFPLTVTSAQKNPTAFYLCASSISPGKRDNSPLHFGNGTRLTVT.

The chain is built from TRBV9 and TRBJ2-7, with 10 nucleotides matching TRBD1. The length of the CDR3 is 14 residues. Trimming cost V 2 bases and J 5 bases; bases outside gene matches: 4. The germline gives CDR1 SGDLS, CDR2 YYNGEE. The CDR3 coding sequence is TGTGCCAGCAGCGTCGGGACAGGGGTAAACGAGCAGTACTTC. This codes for CASSVGTGVNEQYF.

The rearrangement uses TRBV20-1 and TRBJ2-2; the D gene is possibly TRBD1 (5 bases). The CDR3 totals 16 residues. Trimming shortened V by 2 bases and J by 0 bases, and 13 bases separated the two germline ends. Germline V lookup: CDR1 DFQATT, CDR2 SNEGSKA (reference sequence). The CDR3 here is CSARTGGATNTGELFF. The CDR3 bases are TGCAGTGCTAGAACGGGTGGGGCAACGAACACCGGGGAGCTGTTTTTT.

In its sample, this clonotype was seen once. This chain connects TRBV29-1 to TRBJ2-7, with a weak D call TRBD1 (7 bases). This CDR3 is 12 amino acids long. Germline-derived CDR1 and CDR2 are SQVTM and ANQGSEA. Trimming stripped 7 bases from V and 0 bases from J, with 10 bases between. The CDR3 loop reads CSGGDSSYEQYF. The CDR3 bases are TGCAGCGGGGGGGACAGCTCCTACGAGCAGTACTTC.

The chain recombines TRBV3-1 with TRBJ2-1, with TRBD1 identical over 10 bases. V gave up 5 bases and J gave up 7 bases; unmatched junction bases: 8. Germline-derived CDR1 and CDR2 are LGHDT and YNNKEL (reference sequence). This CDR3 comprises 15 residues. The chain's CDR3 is CASSYGTGVINEQFF. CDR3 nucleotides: TGTGCCAGCAGCTACGGGACAGGGGTTATTAATGAGCAGTTCTTC.

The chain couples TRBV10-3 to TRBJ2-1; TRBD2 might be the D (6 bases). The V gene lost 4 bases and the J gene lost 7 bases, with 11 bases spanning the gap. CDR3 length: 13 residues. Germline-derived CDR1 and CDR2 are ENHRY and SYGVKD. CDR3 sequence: CAISVGGWNEQFF. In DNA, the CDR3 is TGTGCCATCAGTGTGGGGGGTTGGAATGAGCAGTTCTTC.

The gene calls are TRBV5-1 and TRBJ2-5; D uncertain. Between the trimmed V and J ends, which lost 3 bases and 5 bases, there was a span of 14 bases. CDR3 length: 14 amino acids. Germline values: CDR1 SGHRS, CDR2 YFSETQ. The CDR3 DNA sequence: TGCGCCAGCAGCTCGGACCCAACCGCGGAGACCCAGTACTTC. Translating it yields CASSSDPTAETQYF.

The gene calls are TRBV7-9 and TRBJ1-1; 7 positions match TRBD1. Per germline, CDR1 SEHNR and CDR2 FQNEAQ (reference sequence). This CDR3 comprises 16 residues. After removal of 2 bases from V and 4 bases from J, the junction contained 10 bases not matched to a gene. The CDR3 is CASSLNSWSGGTEAFF. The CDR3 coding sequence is TGTGCCAGCAGCTTAAATTCGTGGTCAGGGGGCACTGAAGCTTTCTTT.

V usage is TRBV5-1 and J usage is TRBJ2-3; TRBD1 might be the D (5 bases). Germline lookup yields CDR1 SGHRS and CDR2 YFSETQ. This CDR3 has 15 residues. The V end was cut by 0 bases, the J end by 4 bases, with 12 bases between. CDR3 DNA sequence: TGCGCCAGCAGCTTGGAGGGGCCCGTGGCAGATACGCAGTATTTT. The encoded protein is CASSLEGPVADTQYF.

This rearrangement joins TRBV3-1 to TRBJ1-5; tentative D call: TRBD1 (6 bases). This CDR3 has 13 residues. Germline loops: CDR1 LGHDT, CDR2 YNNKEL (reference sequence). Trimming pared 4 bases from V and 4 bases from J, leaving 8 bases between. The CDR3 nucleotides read TGTGCCAGCAGCCGAGGACAGAATCAGCCCCAGCATTTT. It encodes CASSRGQNQPQHF.

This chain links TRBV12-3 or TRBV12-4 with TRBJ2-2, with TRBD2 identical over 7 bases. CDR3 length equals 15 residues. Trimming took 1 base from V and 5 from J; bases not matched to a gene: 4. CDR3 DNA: TGTGCCAGCAGTTTAGTCGGGGGGAGAACCGGGGAGCTGTTTTTT. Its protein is CASSLVGGRTGELFF.

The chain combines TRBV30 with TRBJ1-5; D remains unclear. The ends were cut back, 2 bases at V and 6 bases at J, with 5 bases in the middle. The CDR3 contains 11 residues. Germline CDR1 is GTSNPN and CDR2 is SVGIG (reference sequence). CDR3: CAWSLGQPQHF. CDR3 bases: TGTGCCTGGAGTTTGGGTCAGCCCCAGCATTTT.

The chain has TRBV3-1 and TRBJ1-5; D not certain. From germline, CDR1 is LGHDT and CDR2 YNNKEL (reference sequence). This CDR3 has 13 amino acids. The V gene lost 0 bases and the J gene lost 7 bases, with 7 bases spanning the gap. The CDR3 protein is CASSQDRWQPQHF. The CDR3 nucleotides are TGTGCCAGCAGCCAAGATAGGTGGCAGCCCCAGCATTTT.

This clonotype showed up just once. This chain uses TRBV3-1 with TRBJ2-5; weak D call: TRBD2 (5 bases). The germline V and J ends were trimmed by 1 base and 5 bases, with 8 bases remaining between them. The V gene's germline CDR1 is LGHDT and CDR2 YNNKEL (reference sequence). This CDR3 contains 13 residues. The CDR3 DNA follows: TGTGCCAGCAGCCAAGCGGCTAGCGAGACCCAGTACTTC. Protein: CASSQAASETQYF.

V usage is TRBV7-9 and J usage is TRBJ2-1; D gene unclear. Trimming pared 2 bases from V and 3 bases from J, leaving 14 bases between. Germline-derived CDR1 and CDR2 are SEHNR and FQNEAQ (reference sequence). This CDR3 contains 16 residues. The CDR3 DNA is TGTGCCAGCAGCTTACGTGGTGCGTCCTTCTACAATGAGCAGTTCTTC. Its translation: CASSLRGASFYNEQFF.

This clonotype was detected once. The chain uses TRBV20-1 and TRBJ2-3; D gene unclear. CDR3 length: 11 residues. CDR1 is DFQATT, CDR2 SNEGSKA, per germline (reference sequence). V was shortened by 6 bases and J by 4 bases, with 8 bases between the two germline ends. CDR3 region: CSAADADTQYF. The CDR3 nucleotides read TGCAGTGCCGCCGACGCAGATACGCAGTATTTT.

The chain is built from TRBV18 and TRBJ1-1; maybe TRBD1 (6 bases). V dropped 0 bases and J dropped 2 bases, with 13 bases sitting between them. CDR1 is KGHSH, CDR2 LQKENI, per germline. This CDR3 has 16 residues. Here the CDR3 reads CASSPPGGRSNTEAFF. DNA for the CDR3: TGTGCCAGCTCACCACCCGGGGGGCGAAGTAACACTGAAGCTTTCTTT.

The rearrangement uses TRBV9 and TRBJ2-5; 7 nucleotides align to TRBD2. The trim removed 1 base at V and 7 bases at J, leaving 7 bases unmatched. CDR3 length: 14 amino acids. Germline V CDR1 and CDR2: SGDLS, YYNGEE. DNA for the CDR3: TGTGCCAGCAGCGTAAGGCTAGCGGAGGGGACCCAGTACTTC. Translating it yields CASSVRLAEGTQYF.

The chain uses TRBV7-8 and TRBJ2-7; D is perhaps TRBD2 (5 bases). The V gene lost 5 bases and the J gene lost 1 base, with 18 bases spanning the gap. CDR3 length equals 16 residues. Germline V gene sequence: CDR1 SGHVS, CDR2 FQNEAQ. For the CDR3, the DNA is TGTGCCAGCAGCCCCCTGACCGGGGATACTTCCTACGAGCAGTACTTC. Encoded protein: CASSPLTGDTSYEQYF. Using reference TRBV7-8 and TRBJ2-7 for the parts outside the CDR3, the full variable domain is GAGVSQSPRYKVAKRGQDVALRCDPISGHVSLFWYQQALGQGPEFLTYFQNEAQLDKSGLPSDRFFAERPEGSVSTLKIQRTQQEDSAVYLCASSPLTGDTSYEQYFGPGTRLTVT.

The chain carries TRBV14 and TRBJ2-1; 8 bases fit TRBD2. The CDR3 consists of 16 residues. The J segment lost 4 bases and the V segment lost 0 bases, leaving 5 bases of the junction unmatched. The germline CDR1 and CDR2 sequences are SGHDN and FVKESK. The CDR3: CASSQEFAGGYNEQFF. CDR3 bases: TGTGCCAGCAGCCAAGAGTTCGCGGGGGGTTACAATGAGCAGTTCTTC. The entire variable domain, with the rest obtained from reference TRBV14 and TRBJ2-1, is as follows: EAGVTQFPSHSVIEKGQTVTLRCDPISGHDNLYWYRRVMGKEIKFLLHFVKESKQDESGMPNNRFLAERTGGTYSTLKVQPAELEDSGVYFCASSQEFAGGYNEQFFGPGTRLTVL.

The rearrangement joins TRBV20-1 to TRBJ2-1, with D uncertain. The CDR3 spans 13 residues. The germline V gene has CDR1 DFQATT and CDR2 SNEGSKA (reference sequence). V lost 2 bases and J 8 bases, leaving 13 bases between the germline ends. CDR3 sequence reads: CSARFPPRHEQFF. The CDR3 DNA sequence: TGCAGTGCTAGATTCCCCCCTCGGCATGAGCAGTTCTTC.